A selection of T cell receptor beta chains follows, all from one sample in a study of control samples from healthy donors and cancer patients. TCRdb keeps only in-frame clones here, not all; method: immunoSEQ multiplex PCR. The table has 100,000 to 150,000 clones, approximately 94% seen once; the top ten hold under 2%. The specimen was PBMCs. These receptors were obtained from a man aged 45-60 years with head and neck cancer. Both conserved end residues are part of each CDR3. A D gene is named only where the DNA matches it firmly. Clone size appears in some rows only: once, few, many, or a class for an expanded clone.

size | J | V | D | CDR3
. | TRBJ1-1 | TRBV5-1 | . | CASSLAAGAGTEAFF
. | TRBJ2-7 | TRBV18 | TRBD2 | CASSLREGYEQYF
. | TRBJ1-1 | TRBV29-1 | . | CSVEGPPGETEAFF
. | TRBJ2-1 | TRBV19 | . | CASSPPPYNEQFF
. | TRBJ2-7 | TRBV7-2 | TRBD1 | CASSFQTGGGYEQYF
once | TRBJ2-2 | TRBV3-1/TRBV3-2 | TRBD2 | CASSQGPGGYTGELFF
. | TRBJ2-7 | TRBV5-1 | . | CASSHTEDGTYEQYF
. | TRBJ2-7 | TRBV3-1/TRBV3-2 | TRBD2 | CASSHRLAGGTYEQYF
. | TRBJ2-3 | TRBV27 | TRBD1 | CASSSPSGTASTDTQYF
few | TRBJ1-5 | TRBV30 | TRBD1 | CAWSPGGTANQPQHF
few | TRBJ1-5 | TRBV6-6 | . | CASSPYRVRDLVDQPQHF
. | TRBJ1-1 | TRBV5-1 | . | CASSYIPGQTFTEAFF
. | TRBJ1-3 | TRBV5-6 | . | CASSPGYPSSGNTIYF
. | TRBJ1-1 | TRBV9 | . | CASSVGGPNTEAFF
. | TRBJ2-3 | TRBV14 | TRBD2 | CASSQDLVLAGRDTQYF
. | TRBJ1-2 | TRBV7-2 | TRBD1 | CASSLGQLSLDGYTF
. | TRBJ2-2 | TRBV7-3 | . | CASRRGVVGELFF
. | TRBJ2-2 | TRBV19 | TRBD1 | CASSRDSYTGELFF
. | TRBJ2-7 | TRBV2 | . | CASSGQTEDLHEQYF
. | TRBJ1-3 | TRBV14 | . | CASSPTLGAAASRSGNTIYF
. | TRBJ2-7 | TRBV5-1 | . | CASRQEPRLGEQYF
. | TRBJ2-3 | TRBV7-9 | TRBD2 | CASSLAAGGDTQYF
. | TRBJ2-7 | TRBV19 | . | CASSITSGYEQYF
. | TRBJ2-2 | TRBV9 | . | CASSGLVWGGELFF
. | TRBJ1-1 | TRBV5-1 | . | CASSLGAGNTEAFF
once | TRBJ2-3 | TRBV2 | TRBD1 | CASSERARGLTDTQYF
. | TRBJ2-5 | TRBV6-5 | TRBD2 | CVSGVRGRGETQYF
few | TRBJ2-3 | TRBV7-3 | TRBD2 | CASSLYGLAGGSGSTDTQYF
few | TRBJ2-1 | TRBV9 | . | CASSVAGGLRNEQFF
. | TRBJ2-3 | TRBV18 | TRBD2 | CASSPAGGPADTQYF
. | TRBJ2-3 | TRBV4-2 | TRBD2 | CASSPRLAASTDTQYF
. | TRBJ1-6 | TRBV7-9 | . | CASSPMGDGDSPLHF
. | TRBJ2-7 | TRBV4-3 | . | CASSHTFPAYEQYF